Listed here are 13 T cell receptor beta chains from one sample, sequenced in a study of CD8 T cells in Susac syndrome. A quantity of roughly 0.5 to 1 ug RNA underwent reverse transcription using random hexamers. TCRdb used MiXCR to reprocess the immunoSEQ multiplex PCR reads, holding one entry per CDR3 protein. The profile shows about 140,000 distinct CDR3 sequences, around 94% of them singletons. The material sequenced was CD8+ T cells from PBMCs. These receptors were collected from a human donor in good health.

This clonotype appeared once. CDR3 sequence: CASSLAGQGLQPQHF. Here the CDR3 DNA reads TGCGCCAGCAGCTTGGCCGGGCAGGGACTTCAGCCCCAGCATTTT. The chain joins TRBV5-1 to TRBJ1-5; tentative D call: TRBD1 (5 bases). V was cut by 0 bases and J by 6 bases, with 13 bases left in between. CDR1 SGHRS and CDR2 YFSETQ come from the germline V gene. CDR3 length equals 15 residues.

The CDR3 is CASSFSVGELFF. The CDR3 nucleotides read TGTGCCAGCAGCTTCAGCGTGGGGGAACTGTTTTTT. The chain uses TRBV4-2 and TRBJ1-4; the D gene is possibly TRBD1 (5 bases). Trimming left V 5 bases short and J 12 bases short, with 13 bases between. The CDR3 consists of 12 residues. The V gene's germline CDR1 is LGHNA and CDR2 YNFKEQ.

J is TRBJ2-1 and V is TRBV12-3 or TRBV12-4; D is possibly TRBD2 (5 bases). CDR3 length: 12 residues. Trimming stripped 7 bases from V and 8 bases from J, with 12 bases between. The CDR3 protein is CASTLALDEQFF. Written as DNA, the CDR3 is TGTGCCAGCACCCTAGCATTAGATGAGCAGTTCTTC.

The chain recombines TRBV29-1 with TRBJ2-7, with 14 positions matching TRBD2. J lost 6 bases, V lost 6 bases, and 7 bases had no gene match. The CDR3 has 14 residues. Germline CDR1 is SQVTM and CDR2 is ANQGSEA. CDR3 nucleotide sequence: TGCAGCGTCCCGGGACTAGCGGGAGTAACCGAGCAGTACTTC. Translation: CSVPGLAGVTEQYF.

The CDR3 here is CASSQSSAGLAGANEQYF. The DNA of the CDR3 is TGTGCCAGCAGCCAGTCGTCCGCCGGACTAGCGGGAGCCAACGAGCAGTACTTC. The chain links TRBV3-1 to TRBJ2-7; 13 bases map to TRBD2. This CDR3 has 18 residues. V lost 3 bases and J lost 5; bases outside the gene matches: 13. CDR1 is LGHDT and CDR2 is YNNKEL in the germline V gene (reference sequence).

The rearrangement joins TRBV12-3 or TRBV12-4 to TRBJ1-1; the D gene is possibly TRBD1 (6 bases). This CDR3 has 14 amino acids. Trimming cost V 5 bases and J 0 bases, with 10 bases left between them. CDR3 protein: CASSTTGLNTEAFF. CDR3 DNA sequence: TGTGCCAGCAGTACGACAGGATTGAACACTGAAGCTTTCTTT.

The CDR3 region has the DNA TGTGCCAGCAGCTTGGGTCCAAGGTCCGATGAGCAGTTCTTC. This codes for CASSLGPRSDEQFF. This chain uses TRBV7-6 with TRBJ2-1; D unclear. The germline V and J ends were trimmed by 3 bases and 8 bases, with 14 bases remaining between them. The germline gives CDR1 SGHVS, CDR2 FNYEAQ. CDR3 length: 14 amino acids. Combining the CDR3 with reference TRBV7-6 and TRBJ2-1 gives the whole variable domain GAGVSQSPRYKVTKRGQDVALRCDPISGHVSLYWYRQALGQGPEFLTYFNYEAQQDKSGLPNDRFSAERPEGSISTLTIQRTEQRDSAMYRCASSLGPRSDEQFFGPGTRLTVL.

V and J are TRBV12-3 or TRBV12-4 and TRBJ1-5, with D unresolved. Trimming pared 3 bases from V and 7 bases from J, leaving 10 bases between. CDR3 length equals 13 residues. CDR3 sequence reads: CASSLWGDQPQHF. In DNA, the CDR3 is TGTGCCAGCAGTTTGTGGGGAGACCAGCCCCAGCATTTT.

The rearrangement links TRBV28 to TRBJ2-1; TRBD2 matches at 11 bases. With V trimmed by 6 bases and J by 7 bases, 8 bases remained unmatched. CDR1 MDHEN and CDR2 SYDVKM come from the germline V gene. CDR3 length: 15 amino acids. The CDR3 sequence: CASRPGLAVFNEQFF. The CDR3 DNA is TGTGCCAGCAGACCGGGACTAGCGGTTTTTAATGAGCAGTTCTTC.

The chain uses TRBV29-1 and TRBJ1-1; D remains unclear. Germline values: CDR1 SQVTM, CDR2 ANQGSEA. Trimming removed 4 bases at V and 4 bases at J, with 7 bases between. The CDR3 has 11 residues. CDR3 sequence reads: CSVGVVTEAFF. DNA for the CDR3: TGCAGCGTTGGGGTGGTCACTGAAGCTTTCTTT.

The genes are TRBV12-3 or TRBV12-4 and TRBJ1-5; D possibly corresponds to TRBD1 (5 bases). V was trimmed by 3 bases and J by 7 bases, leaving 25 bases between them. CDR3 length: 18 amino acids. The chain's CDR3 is CASSFVWDDRPYDQPQHF. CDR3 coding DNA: TGTGCCAGCAGTTTCGTGTGGGACGACAGACCTTACGACCAGCCCCAGCATTTT.

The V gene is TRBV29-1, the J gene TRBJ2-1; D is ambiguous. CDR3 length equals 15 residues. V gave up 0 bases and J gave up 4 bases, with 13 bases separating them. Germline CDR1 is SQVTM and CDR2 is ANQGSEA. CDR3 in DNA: TGCAGCGTTGAAGAGGGTGTGACGGTTTACAATGAGCAGTTCTTC. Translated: CSVEEGVTVYNEQFF.

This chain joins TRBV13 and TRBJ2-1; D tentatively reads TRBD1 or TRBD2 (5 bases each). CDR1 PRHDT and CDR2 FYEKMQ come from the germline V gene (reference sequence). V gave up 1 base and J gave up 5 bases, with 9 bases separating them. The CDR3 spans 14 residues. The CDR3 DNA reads TGTGCCAGCAGCTTAGCACTAGGGGACAATGAGCAGTTCTTC. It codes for CASSLALGDNEQFF.